This T cell receptor beta chain stems from a study of blood T cells in healthy people across ages. Whole-study findings and limits: As age increased, TCR beta diversity per million T cells fell in a roughly linear fashion. Naive T cell percentage showed a strong correlation with TCR beta diversity.

This clonotype was seen more than once but under ten times. What it recognizes is unknown. At least 5 micrograms of total RNA were extracted per sample. Alongside a J-beta primer mix, a sample-barcoded 5' primer served in a second PCR lasting roughly 6 to 11 cycles. TCRdb re-derived calls from the 5' RACE reads in MiXCR, one entry per CDR3 protein. The sample yields 1.5 million to 1.8 million distinct CDR3 sequences, approximately 43% seen once. The receptor comes from a woman under 30 in good health. The sample consisted of blood.

Here the CDR3 DNA reads TGTGCCAGCTCGGGTGCGGACTATGGCTACACCTTC. Translation gives CASSGADYGYTF. The rearrangement joins TRBV10-3 to TRBJ1-2; no reliable D call. This CDR3 region has 12 residues. Per the germline V gene, CDR1 is ENHRY and CDR2 is SYGVKD. The V gene lost 10 bases and the J gene lost 3 bases, with 12 bases spanning the gap.